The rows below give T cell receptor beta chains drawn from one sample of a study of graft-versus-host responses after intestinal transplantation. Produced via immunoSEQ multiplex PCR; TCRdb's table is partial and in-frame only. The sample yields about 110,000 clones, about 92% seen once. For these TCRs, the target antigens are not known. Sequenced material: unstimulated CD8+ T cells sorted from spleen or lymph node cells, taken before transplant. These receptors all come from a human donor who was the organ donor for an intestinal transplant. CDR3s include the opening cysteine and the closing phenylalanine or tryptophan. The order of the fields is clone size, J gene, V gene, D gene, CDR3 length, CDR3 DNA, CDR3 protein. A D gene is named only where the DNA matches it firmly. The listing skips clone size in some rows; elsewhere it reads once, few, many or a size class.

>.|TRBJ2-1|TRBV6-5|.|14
TGTGCCAGCAGGGGAAAAGGACTTGACAATGAGCAGTTCTTC
CASRGKGLDNEQFF
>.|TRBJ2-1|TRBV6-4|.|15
TGTGCCAGCAGTGACTACGGGGGCGGGGACAATGAGCAGTTCTTC
CASSDYGGGDNEQFF
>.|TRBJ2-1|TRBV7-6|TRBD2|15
TGTGCCAGCAGCTTCGGCGGGGGGGCCCACAATGAGCAGTTCTTC
CASSFGGGAHNEQFF
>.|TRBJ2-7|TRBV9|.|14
TGTGCCAGCAGCCTAGGGGGGACAGACTACGAGCAGTACTTC
CASSLGGTDYEQYF
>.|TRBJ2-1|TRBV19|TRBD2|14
TGTGCCAGTAGGAGCGGGAGCACTGTTATTGAGCAGTTCTTC
CASRSGSTVIEQFF
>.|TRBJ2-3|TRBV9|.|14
TGTGCCAGCAGCGTAGAGGGCGGAACAGATACGCAGTATTTT
CASSVEGGTDTQYF
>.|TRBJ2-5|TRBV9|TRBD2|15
TGTGCCAGCAGCGTAGCTAGCGGGGCCCAAGAGACCCAGTACTTC
CASSVASGAQETQYF
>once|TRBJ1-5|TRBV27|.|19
TGTGCCAGCAGTCCAAGGGGCCTTTCTGGGTATAGGAGCAATCAGCCCCAGCATTTT
CASSPRGLSGYRSNQPQHF
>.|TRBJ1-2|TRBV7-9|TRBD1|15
TGTGCCAGCAGCCTATCTAGGACAGGCTACTATGGCTACACCTTC
CASSLSRTGYYGYTF
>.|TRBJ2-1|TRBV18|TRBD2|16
TGTGCCAGCTCACCATCTAGCGGGACCTCCTACAATGAGCAGTTCTTC
CASSPSSGTSYNEQFF
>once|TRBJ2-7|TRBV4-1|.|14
TGCGCCAGCAGCCAAGATCGGGGCTCCTACGAGCAGTACTTC
CASSQDRGSYEQYF
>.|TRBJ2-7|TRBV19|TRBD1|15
TGTGCCAGTAGTTTCTCCGGGACAGGGGGATACGAGCAGTACTTC
CASSFSGTGGYEQYF
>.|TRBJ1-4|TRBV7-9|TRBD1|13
TGTGCCAGCAGCCCAGGACAGGTTGAAAAACTGTTTTTT
CASSPGQVEKLFF
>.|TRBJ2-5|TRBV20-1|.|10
TGCAGTGCTAGATCGGAGACCCAGTACTTC
CSARSETQYF
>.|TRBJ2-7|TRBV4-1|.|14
TGCGCCAGCAGCCAAGATACCGGTTCCTACGAGCAGTACTTC
CASSQDTGSYEQYF
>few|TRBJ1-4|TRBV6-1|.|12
TGTGCCAGCAGTGCTTTAGGGGAAAAACTGTTTTTT
CASSALGEKLFF
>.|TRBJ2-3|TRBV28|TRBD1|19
TGTGCCAGCAGTACAAATCAACTAACCGGGACAGGAAATACAGATACGCAGTATTTT
CASSTNQLTGTGNTDTQYF
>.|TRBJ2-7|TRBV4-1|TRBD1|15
TGCGCCAGCAGCACCTCCGGGACAGGGACCTACGAGCAGTACTTC
CASSTSGTGTYEQYF
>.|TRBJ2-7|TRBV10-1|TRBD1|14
TGCGCCAGCAGTGGCCGGGACAGGGGGCGAGAGCAGTACTTC
CASSGRDRGREQYF
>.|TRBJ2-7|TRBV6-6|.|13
TGTGCCAGCAGTTACTCGGGAGTGTACGAGCAGTACTTC
CASSYSGVYEQYF
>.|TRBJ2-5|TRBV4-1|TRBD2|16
TGCGCCAGCAGCCAAGAGGGACTAGCGGGAGAAGAGACCCAGTACTTC
CASSQEGLAGEETQYF
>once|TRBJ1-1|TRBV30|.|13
TGTGCCTGGAGTGTCTTGGGGGCAACTGAAGCTTTCTTT
CAWSVLGATEAFF
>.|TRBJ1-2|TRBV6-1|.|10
TGTGCCAGCAGTGACTATGGCTACACCTTC
CASSDYGYTF
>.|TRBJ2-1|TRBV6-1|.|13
TGTGCCAGCAGTGACGGACACTACAATGAGCAGTTCTTC
CASSDGHYNEQFF
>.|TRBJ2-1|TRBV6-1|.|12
TGTGCCAGCAGGGGTCCCTACAATGAGCAGTTCTTC
CASRGPYNEQFF
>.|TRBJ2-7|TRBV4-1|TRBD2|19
TGCGCCAGCAGCCAAGGGACTAGCGGACCTTTTAGGTCGTCCTACGAGCAGTACTTC
CASSQGTSGPFRSSYEQYF
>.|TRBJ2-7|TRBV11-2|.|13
TGTGCCAGCAGCGTATATACGGGGTACGAGCAGTACTTC
CASSVYTGYEQYF
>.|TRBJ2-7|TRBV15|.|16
TGTGCCACCAGCAGAACAATTGGGACGGACTCCTACGAGCAGTACTTC
CATSRTIGTDSYEQYF
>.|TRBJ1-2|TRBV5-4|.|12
TGTGCCAGCAGCTTACTCGTGGGTGGCTACACCTTC
CASSLLVGGYTF
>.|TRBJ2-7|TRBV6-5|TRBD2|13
TGTGCCTCCCAAGCGGGAGGGCCCTACGAGCAGTACTTC
CASQAGGPYEQYF
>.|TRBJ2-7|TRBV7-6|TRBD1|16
TGTGCCAGCAGCCCCTCGGGACAGACAAGCTCTTACGAGCAGTACTTC
CASSPSGQTSSYEQYF
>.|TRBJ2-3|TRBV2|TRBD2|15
TGTGCCAGCCTTACAACTAGCGGGAGTGCAGATACGCAGTATTTT
CASLTTSGSADTQYF
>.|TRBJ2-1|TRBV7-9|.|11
TGTGCCAGCAGCTTAGCCGGTGAGCAGTTCTTC
CASSLAGEQFF
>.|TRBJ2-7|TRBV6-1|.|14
TGTGCCAGCACCGAGGGGGTCAACTCCTACGAGCAGTACTTC
CASTEGVNSYEQYF
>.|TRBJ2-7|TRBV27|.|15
TGTGCCAGCAGTATTTTAGCGGTTACGTCCTACGAGCAGTACTTC
CASSILAVTSYEQYF
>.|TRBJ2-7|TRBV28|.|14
TGTGCCAGCAGACCGCGAGGACAGCTCTACGAGCAGTACTTC
CASRPRGQLYEQYF
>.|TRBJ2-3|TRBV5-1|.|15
TGCGCCAGCAGCTTGGGGGGAGCGAACACAGATACGCAGTATTTT
CASSLGGANTDTQYF
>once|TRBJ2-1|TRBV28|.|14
TGTGCCAGCAGTTTAACCGGGGCCTACAATGAGCAGTTCTTC
CASSLTGAYNEQFF
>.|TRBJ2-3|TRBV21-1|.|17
TGTGCCAGCAGCAAAGGGGCTAGCGGGACCAGCACAGATACGCAGTATTTT
CASSKGASGTSTDTQYF
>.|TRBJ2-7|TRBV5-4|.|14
TGTGCCAGCAGCTTTCCGGTGCGTGACTACGAGCAGTACTTC
CASSFPVRDYEQYF
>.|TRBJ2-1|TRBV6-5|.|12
TGTGCCAGCAGGCCTATGTACAATGAGCAGTTCTTC
CASRPMYNEQFF
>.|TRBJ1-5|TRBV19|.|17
TGTGCCAGTAGTATCAAACTCCTTTATGGCAGCAATCAGCCCCAGCATTTT
CASSIKLLYGSNQPQHF